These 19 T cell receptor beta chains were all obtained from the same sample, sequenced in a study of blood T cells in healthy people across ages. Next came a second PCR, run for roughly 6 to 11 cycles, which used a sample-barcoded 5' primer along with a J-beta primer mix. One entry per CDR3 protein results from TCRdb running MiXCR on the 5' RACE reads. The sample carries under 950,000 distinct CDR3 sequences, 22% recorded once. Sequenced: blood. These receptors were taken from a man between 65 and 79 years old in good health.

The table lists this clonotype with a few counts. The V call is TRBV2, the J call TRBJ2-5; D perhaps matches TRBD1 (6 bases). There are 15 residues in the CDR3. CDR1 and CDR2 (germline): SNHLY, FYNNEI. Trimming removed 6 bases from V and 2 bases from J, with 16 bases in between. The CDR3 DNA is TGTGCCAGCAGCCGAGACGGGACACGACAAGAGACCCAGTACTTC. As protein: CASSRDGTRQETQYF.

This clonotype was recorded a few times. For the CDR3, the DNA is TGCGCCAGCAGCTTGGAGTCATCGAACACCGGGGAGCTGTTTTTT. Translating gives CASSLESSNTGELFF. The rearrangement joins TRBV5-1 to TRBJ2-2; no clear D. The CDR3 extends over 15 amino acids. Germline V gives CDR1 SGHRS, CDR2 YFSETQ. V lost 0 bases, J lost 0 bases, and 6 bases lay in between.

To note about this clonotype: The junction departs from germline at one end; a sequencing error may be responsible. CDR3 sequence reads: CASTQTDAQYF. As DNA, the CDR3 is TGTGCCAGCACCCAGACAGATGCGCAGTATTTT. This sequence joins TRBV12-3 or TRBV12-4 and TRBJ2-3; possible D gene TRBD1, 5 bases. The CDR3 consists of 11 residues.

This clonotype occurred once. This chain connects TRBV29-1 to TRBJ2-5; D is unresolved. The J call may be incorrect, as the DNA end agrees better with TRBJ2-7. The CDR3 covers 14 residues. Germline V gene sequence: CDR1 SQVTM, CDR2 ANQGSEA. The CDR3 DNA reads TGCAGCGTTGTTGGGCCAGGCCGATCCTACGAGCAGTACTTC. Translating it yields CSVVGPGRSYEQYF.

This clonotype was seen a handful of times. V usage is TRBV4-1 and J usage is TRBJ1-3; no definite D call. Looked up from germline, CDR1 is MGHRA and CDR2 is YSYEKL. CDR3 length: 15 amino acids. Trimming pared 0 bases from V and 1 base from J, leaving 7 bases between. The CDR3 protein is CASSQDKGSGNTIYF. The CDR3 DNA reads TGCGCCAGCAGCCAAGATAAGGGATCTGGAAACACCATATATTTT.

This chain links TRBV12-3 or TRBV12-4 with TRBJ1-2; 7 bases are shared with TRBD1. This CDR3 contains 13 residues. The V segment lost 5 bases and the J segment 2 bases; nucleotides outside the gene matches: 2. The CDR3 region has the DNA TGTGCCAGCAGTAGGGGGCTGAACTATGGCTACACCTTC. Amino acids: CASSRGLNYGYTF.

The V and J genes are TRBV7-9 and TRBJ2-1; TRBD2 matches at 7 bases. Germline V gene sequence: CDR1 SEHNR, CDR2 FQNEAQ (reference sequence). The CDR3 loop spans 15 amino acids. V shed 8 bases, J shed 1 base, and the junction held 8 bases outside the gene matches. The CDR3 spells CASVGWGGSYNEQFF. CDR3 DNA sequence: TGTGCCAGCGTAGGATGGGGGGGATCCTACAATGAGCAGTTCTTC.

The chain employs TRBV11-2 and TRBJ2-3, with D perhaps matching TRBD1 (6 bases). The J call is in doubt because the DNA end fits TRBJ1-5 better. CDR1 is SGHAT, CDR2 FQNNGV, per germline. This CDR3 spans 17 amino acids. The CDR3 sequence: CASSPTGGAVTTDTQHF. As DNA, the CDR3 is TGTGCCAGCAGTCCCACGGGGGGGGCAGTTACCACAGATACGCAGCATTTT.

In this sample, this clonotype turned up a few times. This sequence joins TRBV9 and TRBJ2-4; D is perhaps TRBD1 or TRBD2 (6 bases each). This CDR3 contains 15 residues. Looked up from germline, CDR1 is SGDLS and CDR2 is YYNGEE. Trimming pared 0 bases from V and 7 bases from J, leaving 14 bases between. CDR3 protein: CASSVAPRGGNIQYF. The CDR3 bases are TGTGCCAGCAGCGTAGCTCCCAGGGGAGGTAACATTCAGTACTTC.

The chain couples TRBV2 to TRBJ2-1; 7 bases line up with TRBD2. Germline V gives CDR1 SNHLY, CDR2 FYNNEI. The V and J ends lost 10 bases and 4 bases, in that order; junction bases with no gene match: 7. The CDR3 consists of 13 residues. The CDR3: CAIDAGVYNEQFF. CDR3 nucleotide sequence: TGTGCCATCGACGCGGGAGTGTACAATGAGCAGTTCTTC.

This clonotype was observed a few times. The CDR3 region is CSARDVGQGARDGYTF. The CDR3 bases are TGCAGTGCTAGAGATGTCGGGCAGGGGGCGCGAGATGGCTACACCTTC. V is TRBV20-1 and J is TRBJ1-2, with TRBD1 matching 8 bases. The CDR3 spans 16 residues. The junction had 12 bases not matched to a gene; V was cut back by 0 bases and J by 6 bases. Germline-derived CDR1 and CDR2 are DFQATT and SNEGSKA (reference sequence).

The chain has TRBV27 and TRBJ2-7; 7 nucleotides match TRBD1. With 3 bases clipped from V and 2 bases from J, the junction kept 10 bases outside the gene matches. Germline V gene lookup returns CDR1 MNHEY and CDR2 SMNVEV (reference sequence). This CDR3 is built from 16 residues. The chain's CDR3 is CASSFLGTDPTYEQYF. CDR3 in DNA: TGTGCCAGCAGTTTTTTGGGGACAGACCCTACCTACGAGCAGTACTTC.

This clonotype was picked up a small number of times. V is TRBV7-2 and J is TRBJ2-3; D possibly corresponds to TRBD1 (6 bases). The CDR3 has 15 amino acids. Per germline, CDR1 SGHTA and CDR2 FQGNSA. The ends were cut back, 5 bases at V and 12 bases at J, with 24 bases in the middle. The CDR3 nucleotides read TGTGCCAGCAGCGCACTAGGGTTGTCGACAGGATCTCAGTATTTT. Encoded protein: CASSALGLSTGSQYF.

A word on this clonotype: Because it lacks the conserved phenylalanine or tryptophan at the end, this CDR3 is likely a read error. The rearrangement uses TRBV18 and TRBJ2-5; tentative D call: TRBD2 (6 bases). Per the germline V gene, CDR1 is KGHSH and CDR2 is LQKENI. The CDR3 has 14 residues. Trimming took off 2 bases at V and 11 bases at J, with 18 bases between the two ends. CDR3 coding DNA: TGTGCCAGCTCACCAGGGTTTGGGTCGGGAGAGCAGTACGTC. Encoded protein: CASSPGFGSGEQYV.

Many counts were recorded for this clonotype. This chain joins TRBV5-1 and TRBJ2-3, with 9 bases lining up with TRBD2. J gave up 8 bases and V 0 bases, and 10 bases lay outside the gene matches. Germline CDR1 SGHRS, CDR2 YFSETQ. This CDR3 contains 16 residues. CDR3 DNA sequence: TGCGCCAGCAGCTTGGATGGTAGCGGGAGTGGGCGTACGCAGTATTTT. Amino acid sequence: CASSLDGSGSGRTQYF.

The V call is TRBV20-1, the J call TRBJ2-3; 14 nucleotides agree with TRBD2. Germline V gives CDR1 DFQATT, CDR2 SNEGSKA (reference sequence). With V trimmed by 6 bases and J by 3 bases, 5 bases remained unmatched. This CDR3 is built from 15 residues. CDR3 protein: CSAPGLAGGTDTQYF. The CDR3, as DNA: TGCAGTGCGCCTGGACTAGCGGGAGGAACAGATACGCAGTATTTT.

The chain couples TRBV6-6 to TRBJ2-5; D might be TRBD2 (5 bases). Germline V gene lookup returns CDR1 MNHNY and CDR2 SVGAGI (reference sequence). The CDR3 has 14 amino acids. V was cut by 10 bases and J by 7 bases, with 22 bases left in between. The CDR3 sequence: CATVAPPSKATQYF. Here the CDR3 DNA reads TGTGCCACCGTCGCACCCCCTAGCAAGGCGACCCAGTACTTC.

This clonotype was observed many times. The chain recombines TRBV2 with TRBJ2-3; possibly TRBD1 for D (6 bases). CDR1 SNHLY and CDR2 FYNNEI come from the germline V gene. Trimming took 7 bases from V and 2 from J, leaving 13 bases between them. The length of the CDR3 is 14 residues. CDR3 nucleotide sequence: TGTGCCAGCACCCCAGGGGTTTTCACAGATACGCAGTATTTT. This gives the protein CASTPGVFTDTQYF.

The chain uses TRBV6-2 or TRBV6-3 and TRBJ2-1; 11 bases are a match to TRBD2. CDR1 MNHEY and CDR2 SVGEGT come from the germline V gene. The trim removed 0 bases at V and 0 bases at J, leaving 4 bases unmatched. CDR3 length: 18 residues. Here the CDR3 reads CASSYSGLAESSYNEQFF. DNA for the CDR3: TGTGCCAGCAGTTACTCGGGACTAGCGGAGAGCTCCTACAATGAGCAGTTCTTC.